This is a list of T cell receptor beta chains from one sample in a study of molecular identifiers for immune sequencing clone quantification. A single record per CDR3 protein comes from TCRdb applying MiXCR to the PCR reads. The sample records some 590,000 distinct CDR3 sequences, over 25% being singletons. The specimen was naive CD8+ T cells from blood, with Jurkat cell RNA spiked in. The receptor source for this set is a human donor in good health. Some libraries in this study had Jurkat cell RNA spiked in. Both conserved end residues are part of each CDR3. A D gene is named only where the DNA matches it firmly. Only part of the rows carry a size: once, few, many, or a class if the clone is expanded.

- TRBJ1-3 - TRBV7-9 17 TGTGCCAGCAGCTTTGGACGCACGGGGGGCTCTGGAAACACCATATATTTT CASSFGRTGGSGNTIYF
many TRBJ2-2 - TRBV5-6 15 TGTGCCAGCAGCTTCTTCCCTAGCAGTTCCGGGGAGCTGTTTTTT CASSFFPSSSGELFF
many TRBJ2-6 TRBD1 TRBV7-9 16 TGTGCCAGCAGCCCTCAGGGGGCTGTTGGGGCCAACGTCCTGACTTTC CASSPQGAVGANVLTF
few TRBJ2-1 TRBD1 TRBV4-1 16 TGCGCCAGCAGCCCTAGACAGGGGGCTTCCTACAATGAGCAGTTCTTC CASSPRQGASYNEQFF
- TRBJ1-1 - TRBV6-2/TRBV6-3 15 TGTGCCAGCAGTTACTTAGGGGTCCCGGACACTGAAGCTTTCTTT CASSYLGVPDTEAFF
few TRBJ1-5 - TRBV6-2/TRBV6-3 16 TGTGCCAGCAGTTACTCGACAGCCCATAGCAATCAGCCCCAGCATTTT CASSYSTAHSNQPQHF
- TRBJ2-7 - TRBV7-2 15 TGTGCCAGCAGCGTTAGCGCCCTGAGCTCCTACGAGCAGTACTTC CASSVSALSSYEQYF
- TRBJ1-6 TRBD1 TRBV27 16 TGTGCCAGCAGTTTAATTGGGACAGCACATAATTCACCCCTCCACTTT CASSLIGTAHNSPLHF
- TRBJ1-5 - TRBV2 17 TGTGCCAGCAGTGAGGGGACGGTTACGAATAGCAATCACCCCCAGCATTTT CASSEGTVTNSNHPQHF
many TRBJ1-5 - TRBV28 14 TGTGCCAGCAGGATGCAGCGGGTTGTTCAGCCCCAGCATTTT CASRMQRVVQPQHF
- TRBJ2-1 TRBD2 TRBV29-1 13 TGCAGCGCCGAGCCTGGACTAGTGAATGAGCAGTTCTTC CSAEPGLVNEQFF
- TRBJ1-1 - TRBV20-1 13 TGCAGTGCTAGGTGGCAGACAAACATTGAAGCTTTCTTT CSARWQTNIEAFF
many TRBJ2-3 TRBD1 TRBV20-1 15 TGCAGTGCTCCCCGGGACAGAGACAGCACAGATACGCAGTATTTT CSAPRDRDSTDTQYF
- TRBJ2-5 - TRBV28 16 TGTGCCAACAGTTTAGCCTTAGGGTCGGGACAAGAGACCCAGTACTTC CANSLALGSGQETQYF
- TRBJ1-2 TRBD1 TRBV29-1 15 TGCAGCGTTGAAGGCCCTATACAGGGGGGCTATGGCTACACCTTC CSVEGPIQGGYGYTF
- TRBJ2-7 - TRBV4-1 15 TGCGCCAGCAGCGAAGCGGTTGCGGGCTCCTACGAGCAGTACTTC CASSEAVAGSYEQYF
many TRBJ2-7 - TRBV21-1 15 TGTGCCAGCAGCACCCTTTCTCAGGGGGGGTACGAGCAGTACTTC CASSTLSQGGYEQYF
many TRBJ2-7 - TRBV28 10 TGTGCCAGTACTGGGAACGAGCAGTACTTC CASTGNEQYF
many TRBJ2-3 - TRBV4-1 15 TGCGCCAGCAGCCAACTTATGGGGGCCGGAGATACGCAGTATTTT CASSQLMGAGDTQYF
few TRBJ2-7 - TRBV28 13 TGTGCCAGCACCTCGACAGGAGGCTACGAGCAGTACTTC CASTSTGGYEQYF
- TRBJ2-1 - TRBV7-2 13 TGTGCCAGCAGCTTAGGGGGTCACAATGATCAGTTCTTC CASSLGGHNDQFF
few TRBJ2-7 - TRBV6-5 16 TGTGCCAGCAGCCTAACCCCAGGGGTTGGGACCTACGAGCAGTACTTC CASSLTPGVGTYEQYF
few TRBJ2-6 - TRBV4-3 19 TGCGCCAGCAGCCAAGATTCGGCAGGGCTAGGCTCTGGGGCCAACGTCCTGACTTTC CASSQDSAGLGSGANVLTF
many TRBJ1-1 - TRBV29-1 12 TGCAGCGTTGAAGATGTTTCAGCCGAAGCTTTCTTT CSVEDVSAEAFF
many TRBJ2-3 TRBD1 TRBV28 17 TGTGCCAGCAGTTTATCCCCTGAGGGGGCTAGCACAGATACGCAGTATTTT CASSLSPEGASTDTQYF